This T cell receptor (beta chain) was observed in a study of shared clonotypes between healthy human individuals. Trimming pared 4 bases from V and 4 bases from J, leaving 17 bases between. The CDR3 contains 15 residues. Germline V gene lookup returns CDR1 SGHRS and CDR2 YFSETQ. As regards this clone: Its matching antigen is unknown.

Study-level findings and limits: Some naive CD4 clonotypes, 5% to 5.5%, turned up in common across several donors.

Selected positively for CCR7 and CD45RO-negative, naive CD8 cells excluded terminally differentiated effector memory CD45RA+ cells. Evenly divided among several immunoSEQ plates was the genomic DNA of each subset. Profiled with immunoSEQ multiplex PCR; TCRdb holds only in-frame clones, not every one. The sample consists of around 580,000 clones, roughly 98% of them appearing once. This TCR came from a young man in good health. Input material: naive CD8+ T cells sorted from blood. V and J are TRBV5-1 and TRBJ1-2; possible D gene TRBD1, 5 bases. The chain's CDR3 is CASSPLPGTSYGYTF. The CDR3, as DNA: TGCGCCAGCAGCCCCCTCCCAGGGACGAGCTATGGCTACACCTTC. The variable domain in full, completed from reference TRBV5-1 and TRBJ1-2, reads KAGVTQTPRYLIKTRGQQVTLSCSPISGHRSVSWYQQTPGQGLQFLFEYFSETQRNKGNFPGRFSGRQFSNSRSEMNVSTLELGDSALYLCASSPLPGTSYGYTFGSGTRLTVV.